Listed below are T cell receptor beta chains from one sample, sequenced in a study of blood T cell repertoires in COVID-19. The protocol was immunoSEQ multiplex PCR, while the TCRdb copy is restricted to in-frame clones and leaves out a portion. The sample contains 60,000 to 65,000 clones, roughly 80% of which appear only once. The sample taken for sequencing was peripheral blood. Receptors originate from a man aged 55 to 70 with COVID-19, enrolled during active disease. The CDR3 runs from the conserved cysteine through the conserved F or W. D genes are given only for firm matches. The size of a clone is reported for some rows only, either as once, few or many, or as a class for expanded clones.

clone_size d_call j_call v_call cdr3_aa cdr3_nt
- - TRBJ1-6 TRBV28 CASSLSSVPLHF TGTGCCAGCAGTTTATCGTCAGTACCCCTCCACTTT
- TRBD1 TRBJ1-1 TRBV5-1 CASSYGQGGTEAFF TGCGCCAGCAGCTATGGACAGGGTGGCACTGAAGCTTTCTTT
- TRBD2 TRBJ2-7 TRBV13 CASSFSGLAYEQYF TGTGCCAGCAGCTTTTCGGGACTAGCCTACGAGCAGTACTTC
- TRBD2 TRBJ2-1 TRBV11-3 CASSLGRGGHEQFF TGTGCCAGCAGCTTGGGACGGGGGGGTCATGAGCAGTTCTTC
few - TRBJ2-7 TRBV12-3/TRBV12-4 CASSLRLREQYF TGTGCCAGCAGTTTGCGGCTGCGCGAGCAGTACTTC
- - TRBJ2-1 TRBV5-1 CASSSPVGVDEQFF TGCGCCAGCAGCTCACCTGTAGGGGTCGATGAGCAGTTCTTC
- TRBD2 TRBJ2-7 TRBV3-1/TRBV3-2 CASSPIAGGPHEQYF TGTGCCAGCAGCCCGATAGCGGGAGGGCCTCACGAGCAGTACTTC
- TRBD2 TRBJ2-1 TRBV2 CASSPSGRSGNEQFF TGTGCCAGCAGCCCCAGCGGGAGGTCGGGCAATGAGCAGTTCTTC
once TRBD1 TRBJ1-5 TRBV2 CASTGTAGDQPQHF TGTGCCAGCACTGGGACAGCGGGGGATCAGCCCCAGCATTTT
- - TRBJ2-7 TRBV30 CAYQLASETSEQYF TGTGCCTACCAATTGGCTAGCGAAACTTCGGAGCAGTACTTC
- - TRBJ1-5 TRBV4-1 CASSQERDQPQHF TGCGCCAGCAGCCAAGAGAGGGATCAGCCCCAGCATTTT
- - TRBJ2-3 TRBV18 CASLGGARDTQYF TGTGCCAGCTTAGGTGGGGCCAGAGATACGCAGTATTTT
- - TRBJ1-2 TRBV10-2 CASSESKSYGYTF TGCGCCAGCAGTGAGTCTAAGAGCTATGGCTACACCTTC
- - TRBJ1-1 TRBV6-5 CASSYQQGGDTEAFF TGTGCCAGCAGTTACCAACAGGGAGGGGACACTGAAGCTTTCTTT
- TRBD1 TRBJ2-1 TRBV5-5 CASSLGQGSYNEQFF TGTGCCAGCAGCTTGGGACAGGGAAGTTACAATGAGCAGTTCTTC
- TRBD1 TRBJ1-2 TRBV3-1/TRBV3-2 CASSRSTGGRGYTF TGTGCCAGCAGCCGATCGACAGGGGGCCGGGGCTACACCTTC
many TRBD1 TRBJ1-5 TRBV12-5 CASGWDRGQPQHF TGTGCTAGTGGTTGGGACAGGGGACAGCCCCAGCATTTT
- - TRBJ1-4 TRBV7-9 CASSSRGGSEKLFF TGTGCCAGCAGTTCCCGAGGGGGTAGTGAAAAACTGTTTTTT
- - TRBJ2-5 TRBV7-9 CASSLRGSSGETQYF TGTGCCAGCAGCTTAAGGGGGTCATCAGGGGAGACCCAGTACTTC
- TRBD1 TRBJ2-7 TRBV5-1 CASSLDGTGLSYEQYF TGCGCCAGCAGCTTGGATGGGACAGGGCTATCCTACGAGCAGTACTTC
- - TRBJ2-3 TRBV12-3/TRBV12-4 CASSSPGDTQYF TGTGCCAGCAGCTCGCCGGGGGATACGCAGTATTTT
- - TRBJ2-1 TRBV24-1 CATSDPSDIYNEQFF TGTGCCACCAGTGATCCCTCAGACATATACAATGAGCAGTTCTTC
- - TRBJ1-6 TRBV5-5 CASSPRAELAIWSPLHF TGTGCCAGCAGCCCACGAGCGGAGCTGGCCATTTGGTCACCCCTCCACTTT